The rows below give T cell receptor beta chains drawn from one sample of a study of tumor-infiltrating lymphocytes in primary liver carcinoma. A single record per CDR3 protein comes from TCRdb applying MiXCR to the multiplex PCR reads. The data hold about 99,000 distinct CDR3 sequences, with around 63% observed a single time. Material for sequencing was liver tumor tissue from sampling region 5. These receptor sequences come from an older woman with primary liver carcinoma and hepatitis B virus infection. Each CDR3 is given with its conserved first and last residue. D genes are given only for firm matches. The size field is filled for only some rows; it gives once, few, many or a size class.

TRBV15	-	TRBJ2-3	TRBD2	CATSGEVASGRRTDTQYF
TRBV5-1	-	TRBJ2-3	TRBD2	CASSSGGLARGDTQYF
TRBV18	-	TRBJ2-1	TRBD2	CASSPLVVSGRRGEQFF
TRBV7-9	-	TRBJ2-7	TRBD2	CASNLTSGASYEQYF
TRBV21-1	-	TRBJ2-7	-	CASNKGLAGSYEQYF
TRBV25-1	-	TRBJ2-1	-	CANGQGGRTYNEQFF
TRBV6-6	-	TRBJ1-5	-	CVGKTGDTQPQHF
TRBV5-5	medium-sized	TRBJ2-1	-	CASSLGWGTDLGINEQFF
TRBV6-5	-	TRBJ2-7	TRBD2	CASSLRLAPPYEQYF
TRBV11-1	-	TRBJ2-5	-	CTSSLGLDASPETQYF
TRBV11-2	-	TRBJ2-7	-	CTSSLARDRQYF